The following is a TCR beta chain sequence with its context. The antigen remains unidentified. There are 14 residues in the CDR3. Trimming cost V 11 bases and J 7 bases, with 23 bases left between them. The germline gives CDR1 SNHLY, CDR2 FYNNEI. Assay used: immunoSEQ multiplex PCR; TCRdb lists only in-frame clones, some missing. Of 150,000 to 200,000 clones in the sample, roughly 82% were seen once. The data stem from a study of cytomegalovirus exposure and HLA in healthy donors. The study, taken as a whole, reports: Specificity for CMV antigens was confirmed in vitro for three of the CMV-associated chains. According to a subsequent analysis, TCR clusters from the first cohort were inclined to appear together in the 90 to 150 validation repertoires. Investigators reported 150 to 200 TCR beta chains as tied to cytomegalovirus.

The TCR originated in a woman in her late teens or twenties in good health and CMV-seronegative. Sequencing was performed on PBMCs. This chain joins TRBV2 and TRBJ1-1; D might be TRBD1 (5 bases). This CDR3 is CACSVGAAVGEAFF. The CDR3 DNA sequence: TGTGCCTGTTCTGTAGGGGCGGCTGTTGGTGAAGCTTTCTTT.